The 29 T cell receptor beta chains given below trace back to one sample, sequenced in a study of OX40 agonist ivuxolimab in advanced cancers. Libraries were prepared by immunoSEQ multiplex PCR; TCRdb keeps only in-frame clonotypes and omits some of them. The sample shows around 48,000 clones, about 88% of them seen only once. The sample was CD4+ or CD8+ T cells sorted from blood, taken in a trial of the OX40 agonist ivuxolimab. Every receptor here comes from an adult with an advanced solid tumor such as melanoma, head and neck, liver or kidney cancer.

The J gene is TRBJ2-3, the V gene TRBV7-9; 8 positions agree with TRBD2. The germline V gene has CDR1 SEHNR and CDR2 FQNEAQ (reference sequence). Trimming took 1 base from V and 2 from J; bases not matched to a gene: 5. This CDR3 has 16 residues. In nucleotides, the CDR3 is TGTGCCAGCAGCTTAGTCCTAGCGGGTTTCACAGATACGCAGTATTTT. This codes for CASSLVLAGFTDTQYF.

This chain links TRBV15 with TRBJ2-6, with D tentatively TRBD1 (6 bases). The CDR3 spans 17 residues. Trimming took 5 bases from V and 0 from J, leaving 14 bases between them. The germline V gene encodes CDR1 LNHNV and CDR2 YYDKDF (reference sequence). The CDR3 region is CATSRPGAISGANVLTF. CDR3 coding DNA: TGTGCCACCAGCCGCCCAGGGGCGATCTCTGGGGCCAACGTCCTGACTTTC. Together with reference TRBV15 and TRBJ2-6, the CDR3 gives the full variable domain: DAMVIQNPRYQVTQFGKPVTLSCSQTLNHNVMYWYQQKSSQAPKLLFHYYDKDFNNEADTPDNFQSRRPNTSFCFLDIRSPGLGDTAMYLCATSRPGAISGANVLTFGAGSRLTVL.

This clone was recorded once. The chain links TRBV7-8 to TRBJ1-5; no reliable D call. Germline V lookup: CDR1 SGHVS, CDR2 FQNEAQ. The germline V and J ends were trimmed by 1 base and 4 bases, with 20 bases remaining between them. The CDR3 is 18 residues long. The CDR3 loop is CASSLEVAARSPNQPQHF. CDR3 sequence (DNA): TGTGCCAGCAGCTTAGAGGTGGCAGCGAGATCCCCAAATCAGCCCCAGCATTTT. The variable domain in full, with the rest retrieved from reference TRBV7-8 and TRBJ1-5, is GAGVSQSPRYKVAKRGQDVALRCDPISGHVSLFWYQQALGQGPEFLTYFQNEAQLDKSGLPSDRFFAERPEGSVSTLKIQRTQQEDSAVYLCASSLEVAARSPNQPQHFGDGTRLSIL.

The V gene is TRBV19, the J gene TRBJ2-7, with 8 positions matching TRBD2. The J segment lost 6 bases and the V segment lost 4 bases, leaving 5 bases of the junction unmatched. This CDR3 has 13 amino acids. The germline CDR1 and CDR2 sequences are LNHDA and SQIVND (reference sequence). CDR3 sequence: CASSKGLAGEQYF. Here the CDR3 DNA reads TGTGCCAGTAGTAAAGGGCTAGCGGGCGAGCAGTACTTC.

Turning to this clone: At one of its ends the junction is not consistent with the germline gene, which may arise from a read error. The chain carries TRBV18 and TRBJ1-1; D is possibly TRBD1 (6 bases). The V gene's germline CDR1 is KGHSH and CDR2 LQKENI. The CDR3 loop spans 17 amino acids. CDR3 sequence (DNA): TGTGCCAGCTCTCCACCCCTGGCAGGGGCGAGGAACACTGAAGCTTTCTTT. Its protein is CASSPPLAGARNTEAFF.

The J gene is TRBJ2-3, the V gene TRBV30; D may match TRBD1 or TRBD2 (6 bases each). This CDR3 has 14 residues. The V gene's germline CDR1 is GTSNPN and CDR2 SVGIG (reference sequence). Trimming removed 6 bases at V and 3 bases at J, with 16 bases between. CDR3 bases: TGTGCCTGTCCCCTCCGGGGGCGGACAGATACGCAGTATTTT. As protein: CACPLRGRTDTQYF.

The chain recombines TRBV6-1 with TRBJ1-4, with TRBD1 matching over 7 bases. Germline trimming cut 6 bases from V and 4 bases from J; bases unmatched to any gene: 8. Germline V lookup: CDR1 MNHNS, CDR2 SASEGT. The CDR3 has 15 amino acids. The chain's CDR3 is CASSSTTGINEKLFF. CDR3 coding DNA: TGTGCCAGCAGCTCCACGACAGGGATTAATGAAAAACTGTTTTTT.

The J gene is TRBJ2-6, the V gene TRBV19; TRBD1 matches at 8 bases. CDR1 is LNHDA, CDR2 SQIVND, per germline (reference sequence). The CDR3 consists of 15 residues. Unmatched junction bases numbered 3, after V lost 6 bases and J lost 2 bases. The CDR3 spells CASSETGAGANVLTF. CDR3 in DNA: TGTGCCAGTAGCGAGACAGGGGCTGGGGCCAACGTCCTGACTTTC.

This chain joins TRBV27 and TRBJ2-3; 8 bases line up with TRBD2. The junction had 13 bases not matched to a gene; V was cut back by 5 bases and J by 3 bases. The CDR3 totals 17 residues. Germline CDR1 MNHEY, CDR2 SMNVEV (reference sequence). CDR3 sequence (DNA): TGTGCCAGCAGTCCGTGGACTAGCTGGGAGCAGACAGATACGCAGTATTTT. Translation: CASSPWTSWEQTDTQYF.

The V gene is TRBV6-6, the J gene TRBJ1-1; no clear D. Trimming removed 3 bases from V and 6 bases from J, with 14 bases in between. This CDR3 spans 14 amino acids. In germline, CDR1 is MNHNY, CDR2 SVGAGI (reference sequence). The CDR3 bases are TGTGCCAGCAGTTATGGAGGGAGTCAGTCTGAAGCTTTCTTT. It codes for CASSYGGSQSEAFF.

This clone was detected a few times. The chain joins TRBV19 to TRBJ2-1; D not resolved. Germline CDR1 is LNHDA and CDR2 is SQIVND (reference sequence). The germline V and J ends were trimmed by 5 bases and 1 base, with 27 bases remaining between them. The CDR3 is made up of 20 amino acids. The CDR3: CASSLTALASFQQSYNEQFF. CDR3 DNA sequence: TGTGCCAGTAGTCTTACGGCCCTGGCTTCCTTTCAACAGTCCTACAATGAGCAGTTCTTC.

The J gene is TRBJ2-1, the V gene TRBV9, with D possibly matching TRBD2 (6 bases). Germline-derived CDR1 and CDR2 are SGDLS and YYNGEE. The CDR3 consists of 16 residues. The ends were cut back, 0 bases at V and 0 bases at J, with 10 bases in the middle. The CDR3 here is CASSVGGSGSYNEQFF. CDR3 sequence (DNA): TGTGCCAGCAGCGTAGGAGGTAGCGGCTCCTACAATGAGCAGTTCTTC.

The J gene is TRBJ2-5, the V gene TRBV20-1; D gene uncertain. The end of the DNA aligns better with TRBJ2-7, so the J call may be wrong. The CDR3 totals 11 residues. From germline, CDR1 is DFQATT and CDR2 SNEGSKA (reference sequence). CDR3 protein: CSARDIYEQYF. DNA for the CDR3: TGCAGTGCTAGAGATATCTACGAGCAGTACTTC.

This clone was found a few times. The V gene is TRBV28, the J gene TRBJ2-7, with 10 bases fitting TRBD1. The trim removed 3 bases at V and 7 bases at J, leaving 9 bases unmatched. The germline V gene has CDR1 MDHEN and CDR2 SYDVKM. This CDR3 has 15 amino acids. The CDR3 sequence is CASSLPGTGAGEQYF. The CDR3 nucleotides are TGTGCCAGCAGTTTGCCCGGGACAGGGGCGGGGGAGCAGTACTTC.

The chain carries TRBV6-1 and TRBJ1-4; 10 bases line up with TRBD1. This CDR3 contains 14 residues. From germline, CDR1 is MNHNS and CDR2 SASEGT. Trimming at V came to 6 bases and at J to 9 bases, leaving 7 bases not matched to a gene. DNA of the CDR3: TGTGCCAGCAGGGAGACAGGGGGCGGGAAAAAACTGTTTTTT. Translating gives CASRETGGGKKLFF.

The chain has TRBV7-2 and TRBJ2-1; 8 bases map to TRBD1. The CDR3 is made up of 15 amino acids. Germline CDR1 reads SGHTA; CDR2 reads FQGNSA. With 1 base clipped from V and 6 bases from J, the junction kept 5 bases outside the gene matches. The CDR3 DNA sequence: TGTGCCAGCAGCTTAGACCCAGGGGGCGTCAATGAGCAGTTCTTC. This sequence encodes CASSLDPGGVNEQFF. The full variable domain, in which reference TRBV7-2 and TRBJ2-1 provide the parts outside the CDR3, is GAGVSQSPSNKVTEKGKDVELRCDPISGHTALYWYRQSLGQGLEFLIYFQGNSAPDKSGLPSDRFSAERTGGSVSTLTIQRTQQEDSAVYLCASSLDPGGVNEQFFGPGTRLTVL.

The rearrangement links TRBV29-1 to TRBJ2-2, with D unclear. Trimming left V 6 bases short and J 0 bases short, with 17 bases between. Germline lookup yields CDR1 SQVTM and CDR2 ANQGSEA. The CDR3 contains 16 residues. CDR3 loop: CSVRSGSESNTGELFF. In DNA form, the CDR3 reads TGCAGCGTGAGGTCCGGGTCAGAATCGAACACCGGGGAGCTGTTTTTT.

The CDR3 DNA reads as TGCGCCAGCAGTGAGACAGGGGCTAGGGCCTACGAGCAGTACTTC. Translating gives CASSETGARAYEQYF. V is TRBV10-1 and J is TRBJ2-7; 7 bases map to TRBD1. This CDR3 has 15 amino acids. CDR1 and CDR2 from the germline V gene are WNHNN and SYGVQD (reference sequence). The V segment lost 2 bases and the J segment 2 bases; nucleotides outside the gene matches: 6.

This chain connects TRBV19 to TRBJ1-6; 7 bases match TRBD1. Germline V gene data show CDR1 as LNHDA and CDR2 as SQIVND (reference sequence). The junction had 12 bases not matched to a gene; V was cut back by 8 bases and J by 8 bases. The CDR3 is 15 residues long. As DNA, the CDR3 is TGTGCCAGTCTACCGACAGGGAGGTTGGATTCACCCCTCCACTTT. Residues: CASLPTGRLDSPLHF.

The V call is TRBV6-5, the J call TRBJ1-1; D is unresolved. The germline V gene has CDR1 MNHEY and CDR2 SVGAGI. The CDR3 sequence is 12 residues long. V was pared by 6 bases and J by 4 bases, with 9 bases between. The CDR3 nucleotides are TGTGCCAGCAGCGGTGTGGGCACTGAAGCTTTCTTT. Translated: CASSGVGTEAFF.

The chain combines TRBV2 with TRBJ1-5; tentative D call: TRBD1 (6 bases). The CDR3 is 14 amino acids. Germline V lookup: CDR1 SNHLY, CDR2 FYNNEI. V lost 3 bases and J lost 6, with 12 bases in between. CDR3 DNA sequence: TGTGCCAGCAGTGATGACGGAGGGGGTCAGCCCCAGCATTTT. Translation gives CASSDDGGGQPQHF.

This clone was detected only once. V usage is TRBV7-2 and J usage is TRBJ2-1; 8 bases match TRBD2. With 3 bases clipped from V and 6 bases from J, the junction kept 7 bases outside the gene matches. CDR3 length: 15 residues. The V gene's germline CDR1 is SGHTA and CDR2 FQGNSA. DNA for the CDR3: TGTGCCAGCAGCTTTAGGAGCGGGAGATCCAATGAGCAGTTCTTC. Translation gives CASSFRSGRSNEQFF.

The chain carries TRBV6-6 and TRBJ2-5, with a weak D call TRBD2 (5 bases). The CDR3 totals 14 residues. With 2 bases removed from V and 5 bases from J, the gap between germline ends came to 12 bases. Germline V gives CDR1 MNHNY, CDR2 SVGAGI (reference sequence). The CDR3 protein is CASSYVPPGETQYF. CDR3 DNA: TGTGCCAGCAGTTACGTCCCACCGGGGGAGACCCAGTACTTC.

This clone is a singleton in its sample. Written as DNA, the CDR3 is TGTGCCAGCTCACAAGGGTTAACAGATACGCAGTATTTT. Protein: CASSQGLTDTQYF. This chain joins TRBV18 and TRBJ2-3, with D unresolved. CDR1 and CDR2 from the germline V gene are KGHSH and LQKENI. The CDR3 has 13 residues. The ends were cut back, 4 bases at V and 3 bases at J, with 8 bases in the middle.

The chain is built from TRBV28 and TRBJ2-2, with no clear D. Trimming pared 4 bases from V and 2 bases from J, leaving 5 bases between. This CDR3 is 13 amino acids long. Per germline, CDR1 MDHEN and CDR2 SYDVKM. In DNA, the CDR3 is TGTGCCAGCAGTTCGGTTAACACCGGGGAGCTGTTTTTT. This translates into CASSSVNTGELFF.

The chain has TRBV10-3 and TRBJ2-3; tentatively, D is TRBD2 (6 bases). Deletions cut 3 bases from V and 2 bases from J, with 9 bases between. The CDR3 is 14 residues long. The V gene's germline CDR1 is ENHRY and CDR2 SYGVKD. The CDR3 spells CAISEGLTTDTQYF. DNA for the CDR3: TGTGCCATCAGTGAAGGACTAACCACAGATACGCAGTATTTT.

This CDR3 reads CASSLGTGGTGELFF. The CDR3 nucleotides are TGTGCCAGCAGCTTAGGGACAGGGGGAACCGGGGAGCTGTTTTTT. The V call is TRBV5-6, the J call TRBJ2-2; 11 nucleotides agree with TRBD1. The CDR3 runs to 15 residues. CDR1 is SGHDT and CDR2 is YYEEEE in the germline V gene. J lost 5 bases, V lost 2 bases, and 2 bases had no gene match.

Points on this clone: At one end, the junction sequence differs from germline, possibly due to a read error. The rearrangement links TRBV6-5 to TRBJ1-3; D remains ambiguous. The CDR3 contains 11 residues. Germline V gene data show CDR1 as MNHEY and CDR2 as SVGAGI. DNA of the CDR3: TGTGCCAGCAGTGAAGATATTACCCTTAGGTTT. Translated: CASSEDITLRF.

CDR3 sequence (DNA): TGTGCCAGCAGCTTATCTCCCGGGTCCCAAGAGACCCAGTACTTC. Translated: CASSLSPGSQETQYF. The chain joins TRBV11-2 to TRBJ2-5; D gene ambiguous. Germline lookup yields CDR1 SGHAT and CDR2 FQNNGV. The CDR3 has 15 residues. Trimming left V 2 bases short and J 1 base short, with 11 bases between. Full variable domain (rest looked up from reference TRBV11-2 and TRBJ2-5): EAGVAQSPRYKIIEKRQSVAFWCNPISGHATLYWYQQILGQGPKLLIQFQNNGVVDDSQLPKDRFSAERLKGVDSTLKIQPAKLEDSAVYLCASSLSPGSQETQYFGPGTRLLVL.